This T cell receptor (beta chain) was sequenced for a study of T cells after yellow fever vaccination. The study made its TCR cDNA through 5'RACE template switching. That step introduced a universal primer site along with UMIs. TCRdb used MiXCR to reprocess the 5' RACE reads, holding one entry per CDR3 protein. Among around 610,000 distinct CDR3 sequences listed, less than 15% were seen once. CDR3 length equals 13 residues. Germline V gene sequence: CDR1 SGHRS, CDR2 YFSETQ. V shed 0 bases and J shed 7 bases, with 10 bases lying between them. The sample here was PBMCs, taken on the day of the yellow fever booster vaccination. This chain uses TRBV5-1 with TRBJ1-1; D not resolved. This clonotype was obtained from a man aged 30 to 45 who received the YFV17D yellow fever vaccine. The CDR3 DNA reads TGCGCCAGCAGCTTGGAACTCTTTGATGAAGCTTTCTTT. Its translation is CASSLELFDEAFF.